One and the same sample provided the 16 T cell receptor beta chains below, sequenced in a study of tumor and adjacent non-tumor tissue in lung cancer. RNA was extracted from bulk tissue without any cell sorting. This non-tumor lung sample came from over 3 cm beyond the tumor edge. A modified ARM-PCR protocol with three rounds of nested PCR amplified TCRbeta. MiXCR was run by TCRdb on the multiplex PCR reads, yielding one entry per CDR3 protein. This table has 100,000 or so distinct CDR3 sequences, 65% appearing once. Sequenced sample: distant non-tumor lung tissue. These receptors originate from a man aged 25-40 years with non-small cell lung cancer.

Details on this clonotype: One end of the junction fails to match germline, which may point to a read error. CDR3 region: CSIFRVRGAQHF. CDR3 sequence (DNA): TGCAGTATCTTCAGGGTTAGAGGGGCCCAGCACTTC. The chain links TRBV20-1 to TRBJ2-5; the D call may be TRBD1 or TRBD2 (5 bases each). Germline V gene lookup returns CDR1 DFQATT and CDR2 SNEGSKA (reference sequence). The length of the CDR3 is 12 residues.

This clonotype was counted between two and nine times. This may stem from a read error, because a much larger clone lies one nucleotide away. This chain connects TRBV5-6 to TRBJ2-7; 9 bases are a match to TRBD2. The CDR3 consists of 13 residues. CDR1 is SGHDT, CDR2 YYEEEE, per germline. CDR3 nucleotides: TGTGCCGGCAGCCCGACTAGCGGCTACGAGCAGTACTTC. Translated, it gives CAGSPTSGYEQYF.

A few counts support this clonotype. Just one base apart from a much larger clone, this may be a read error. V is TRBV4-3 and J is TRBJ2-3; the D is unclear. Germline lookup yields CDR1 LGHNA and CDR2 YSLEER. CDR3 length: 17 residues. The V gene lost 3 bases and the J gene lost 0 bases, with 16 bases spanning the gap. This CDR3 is CASSHASHSSSTDTQYF. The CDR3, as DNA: TGCGCCAGCAGCCATGCTTCCCACAGCTCTAGCACAGATACGCAGTATTTT.

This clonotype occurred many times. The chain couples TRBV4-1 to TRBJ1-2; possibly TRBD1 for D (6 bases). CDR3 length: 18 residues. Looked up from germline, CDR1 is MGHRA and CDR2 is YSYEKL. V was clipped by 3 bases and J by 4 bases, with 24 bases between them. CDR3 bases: TGCGCCAGCAGCCAGGACTCAACCGGGACAAGAAGTCTCTATGGCTACACCTTC. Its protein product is CASSQDSTGTRSLYGYTF.

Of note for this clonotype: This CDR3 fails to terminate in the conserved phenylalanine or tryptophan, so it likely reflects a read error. For the CDR3, the DNA is TGTGCCAGCAGCTTGACCCCCGGGACAGGGGGTGGAGATACGCAGTATTCT. It yields the protein CASSLTPGTGGGDTQYS. The chain carries TRBV5-6 and TRBJ2-3, with 11 nucleotides matching TRBD1. The length of the CDR3 is 17 residues. Germline V CDR1 and CDR2: SGHDT, YYEEEE. V was pared by 1 base and J by 5 bases, with 9 bases of the junction left unmatched.

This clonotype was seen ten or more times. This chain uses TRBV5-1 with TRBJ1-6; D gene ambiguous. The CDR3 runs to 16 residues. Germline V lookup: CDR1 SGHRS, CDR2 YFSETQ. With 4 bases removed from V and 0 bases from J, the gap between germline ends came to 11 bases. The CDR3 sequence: CASSLGWSSYNSPLHF. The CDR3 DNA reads TGCGCCAGCAGCCTCGGGTGGAGCTCCTATAATTCACCCCTCCACTTT.

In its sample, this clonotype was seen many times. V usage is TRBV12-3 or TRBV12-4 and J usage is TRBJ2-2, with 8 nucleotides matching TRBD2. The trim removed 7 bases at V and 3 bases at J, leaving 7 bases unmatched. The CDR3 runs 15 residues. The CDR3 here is CASNPLAGHTGELFF. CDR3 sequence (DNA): TGTGCCAGCAATCCCTTAGCGGGACACACCGGGGAGCTGTTTTTT.

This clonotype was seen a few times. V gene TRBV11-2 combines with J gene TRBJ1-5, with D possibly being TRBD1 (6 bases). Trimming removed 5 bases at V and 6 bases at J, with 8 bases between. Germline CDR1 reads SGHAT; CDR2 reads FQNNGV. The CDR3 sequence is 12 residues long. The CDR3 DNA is TGTGCCAGCAGCGGGACACGTCAGCCCCAGCATTTT. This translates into CASSGTRQPQHF.

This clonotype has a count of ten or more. CDR3 in amino acids: CASSLRTSGANTGELFF. The CDR3 DNA reads as TGTGCCAGCAGCTTAAGGACTAGCGGGGCGAACACCGGGGAGCTGTTTTTT. The chain couples TRBV7-8 to TRBJ2-2; TRBD2 aligns across 12 bases. This CDR3 region has 17 residues. From germline, CDR1 is SGHVS and CDR2 FQNEAQ. The V and J ends lost 2 bases and 0 bases, in that order; junction bases with no gene match: 1.

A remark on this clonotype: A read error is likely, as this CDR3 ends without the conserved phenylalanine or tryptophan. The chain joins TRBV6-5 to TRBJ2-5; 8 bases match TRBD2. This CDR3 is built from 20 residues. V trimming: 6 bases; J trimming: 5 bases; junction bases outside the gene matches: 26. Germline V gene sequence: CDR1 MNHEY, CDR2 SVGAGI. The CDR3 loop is CASRPSQTNGRADGLETQYL. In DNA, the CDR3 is TGTGCCAGCAGGCCCTCCCAGACTAACGGGAGGGCCGATGGGTTGGAGACCCAGTACTTA.

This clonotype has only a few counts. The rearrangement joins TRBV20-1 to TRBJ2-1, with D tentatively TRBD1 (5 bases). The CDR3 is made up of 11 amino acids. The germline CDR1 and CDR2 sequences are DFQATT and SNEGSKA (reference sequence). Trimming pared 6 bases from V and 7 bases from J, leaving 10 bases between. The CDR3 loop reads CSAQGVNEQFF. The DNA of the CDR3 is TGCAGTGCCCAAGGGGTGAATGAGCAGTTCTTC.

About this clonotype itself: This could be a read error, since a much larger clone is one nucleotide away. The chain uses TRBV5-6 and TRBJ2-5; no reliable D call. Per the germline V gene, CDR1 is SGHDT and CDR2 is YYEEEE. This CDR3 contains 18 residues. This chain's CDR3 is CASSLSPLGFEPQETRYF. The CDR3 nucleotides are TGTGCCAGCAGCTTGAGTCCGTTAGGTTTCGAGCCACAAGAGACCCGGTACTTC. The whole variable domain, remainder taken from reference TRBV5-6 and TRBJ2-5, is DAGVTQSPTHLIKTRGQQVTLRCSPKSGHDTVSWYQQALGQGPQFIFQYYEEEERQRGNFPDRFSGHQFPNYSSELNVNALLLGDSALYLCASSLSPLGFEPQETRYFGPGTRLLVL.

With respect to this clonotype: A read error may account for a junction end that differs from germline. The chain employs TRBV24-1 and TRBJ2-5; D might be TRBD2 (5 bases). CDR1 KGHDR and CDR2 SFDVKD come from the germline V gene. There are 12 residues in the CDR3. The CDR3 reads CVTSEAERVQYF. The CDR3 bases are TGTGTCACCAGTGAGGCGGAGAGGGTCCAGTACTTC.

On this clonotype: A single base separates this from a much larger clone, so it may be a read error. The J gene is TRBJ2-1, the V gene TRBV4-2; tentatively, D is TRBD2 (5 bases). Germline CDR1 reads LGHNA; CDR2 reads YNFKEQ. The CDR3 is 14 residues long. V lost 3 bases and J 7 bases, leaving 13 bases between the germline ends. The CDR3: CASSQYEGVNEQFF. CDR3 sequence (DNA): TGTGCCAGCAGCCAGTATGAGGGAGTGAATGAGCAGTTCTTC.

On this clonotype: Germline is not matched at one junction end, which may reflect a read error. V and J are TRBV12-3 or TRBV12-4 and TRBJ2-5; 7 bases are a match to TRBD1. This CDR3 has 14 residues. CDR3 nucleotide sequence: TGTGCCAGCAGTTTAACGCGACAGGGTGAGACCAAGTACTTC. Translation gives CASSLTRQGETKYF.

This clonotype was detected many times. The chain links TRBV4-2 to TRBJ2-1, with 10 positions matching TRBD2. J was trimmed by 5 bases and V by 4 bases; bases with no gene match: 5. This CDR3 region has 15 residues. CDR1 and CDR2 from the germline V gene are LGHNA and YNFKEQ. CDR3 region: CASSLGLAADNEQFF. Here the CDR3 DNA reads TGTGCCAGCAGCCTCGGACTAGCGGCAGACAATGAGCAGTTCTTC.